A single sample gave rise to the 18 T cell receptor beta chains below, sequenced in a study of blood T cell repertoires in COVID-19. Method: immunoSEQ multiplex PCR; TCRdb's copy keeps in-frame clones and lacks some. The sample shows over 60,000 clones, approximately 80% of them seen only once. Input material: peripheral blood. The receptor source for this set is a man aged 60 to 75 with COVID-19, enrolled during active disease.

A note on this clone: One end of the junction varies from germline; a read error may be responsible. The rearrangement links TRBV19 to TRBJ2-7; 7 nucleotides line up with TRBD1. This CDR3 has 14 residues. Germline CDR1 and CDR2: LNHDA and SQIVND (reference sequence). CDR3 protein: CASSLEGATYEQYF. The CDR3 coding sequence is TGTGCGAGTAGTTTAGAGGGGGCCACCTACGAGCAGTACTTC.

The chain uses TRBV7-2 and TRBJ1-4; D not certain. The V end lost 3 bases, the J end lost 2 bases, and 10 bases lay between the germline ends. Germline V gene sequence: CDR1 SGHTA, CDR2 FQGNSA. This CDR3 contains 15 residues. The CDR3 sequence is CASSFRSPTNEKLFF. DNA of the CDR3: TGTGCCAGCAGCTTTAGGAGTCCGACTAATGAAAAACTGTTTTTT.

This chain joins TRBV5-4 and TRBJ2-2, with 11 bases identical to TRBD2. CDR3 length equals 18 residues. Trimming removed 3 bases from V and 3 bases from J; junction bases left unmatched: 10. Germline CDR1 reads SGHNT; CDR2 reads YYREEE (reference sequence). The CDR3 nucleotides are TGTGCCAGCAGCTCACCCACTAGCGGGGGTCCCTACACCGGGGAGCTGTTTTTT. This gives the protein CASSSPTSGGPYTGELFF. The full variable domain, in which reference TRBV5-4 and TRBJ2-2 provide the parts outside the CDR3, is ETGVTQSPTHLIKTRGQQVTLRCSSQSGHNTVSWYQQALGQGPQFIFQYYREEENGRGNFPPRFSGLQFPNYSSELNVNALELDDSALYLCASSSPTSGGPYTGELFFGEGSRLTVL.

The chain couples TRBV18 to TRBJ2-1; D may be TRBD2 (6 bases). Per the germline V gene, CDR1 is KGHSH and CDR2 is LQKENI. The CDR3 consists of 15 residues. Trimming took 6 bases from V and 7 from J, leaving 19 bases between them. In DNA, the CDR3 is TGTGCCAGCTCCCCTTGGCGGGACTCCGGTAATGAGCAGTTCTTC. This translates into CASSPWRDSGNEQFF. The complete variable domain, with remaining parts taken from reference TRBV18 and TRBJ2-1, reads NAGVMQNPRHLVRRRGQEARLRCSPMKGHSHVYWYRQLPEEGLKFMVYLQKENIIDESGMPKERFSAEFPKEGPSILRIQQVVRGDSAAYFCASSPWRDSGNEQFFGPGTRLTVL.

The V and J genes are TRBV3-1 (or the pseudogene TRBV3-2) and TRBJ1-1; the D gene is possibly TRBD1 (5 bases). Trimming took 2 bases from V and 4 from J, leaving 17 bases between them. This CDR3 spans 16 amino acids. The germline gives CDR1 LGHDT, CDR2 YNNKEL (reference sequence). In DNA, the CDR3 is TGTGCCAGCAGCCAATTGCCCCCAGGGATGGGCACTGAAGCTTTCTTT. Amino acid sequence: CASSQLPPGMGTEAFF.

This clone was seen a single time. J is TRBJ2-7 and V is TRBV5-1; D gene ambiguous. Trimming removed 4 bases from V and 0 bases from J, with 8 bases in between. This CDR3 has 13 residues. Germline assignment: CDR1 SGHRS and CDR2 YFSETQ. The CDR3 reads CASSIHSSYEQYF. DNA for the CDR3: TGCGCCAGCAGCATTCATAGCTCCTACGAGCAGTACTTC.

The genes are TRBV5-1 and TRBJ2-7; D is possibly TRBD1 (6 bases). Germline V gene sequence: CDR1 SGHRS, CDR2 YFSETQ. The CDR3 has 14 amino acids. Trimming left V 4 bases short and J 2 bases short, with 13 bases between. The CDR3 loop is CASSPRGPPYEQYF. The CDR3, as DNA: TGCGCCAGCAGCCCCAGGGGTCCCCCCTACGAGCAGTACTTC.

The chain is built from TRBV5-4 and TRBJ1-6, with D possibly being TRBD1 (5 bases). V was shortened by 3 bases and J by 2 bases, with 6 bases between the two germline ends. From germline, CDR1 is SGHNT and CDR2 YYREEE (reference sequence). The CDR3 runs 14 residues. As DNA, the CDR3 is TGTGCCAGCAGCTCGGACACCTATAATTCACCCCTCCACTTT. It yields the protein CASSSDTYNSPLHF.

V and J are TRBV28 and TRBJ1-4; D not resolved. There are 14 residues in the CDR3. V was shortened by 6 bases and J by 0 bases, with 8 bases between the two germline ends. CDR1 and CDR2 from the germline V gene are MDHEN and SYDVKM. The CDR3 loop reads CASREASTNEKLFF. The CDR3 bases are TGTGCCAGCAGGGAGGCCTCAACTAATGAAAAACTGTTTTTT. The complete variable domain, with remaining parts taken from reference TRBV28 and TRBJ1-4, reads DVKVTQSSRYLVKRTGEKVFLECVQDMDHENMFWYRQDPGLGLRLIYFSYDVKMKEKGDIPEGYSVSREKKERFSLILESASTNQTSMYLCASREASTNEKLFFGSGTQLSVL.

The rearrangement links TRBV30 to TRBJ1-5; weak D call: TRBD1 (5 bases). The CDR3 has 14 amino acids. Germline-derived CDR1 and CDR2 are GTSNPN and SVGIG (reference sequence). Deletions cut 2 bases from V and 11 bases from J, with 19 bases between. The CDR3 bases are TGTGCCTGGAGTATTTGGGGGGAAGGAATGGCCCAGCATTTT. It is translated as CAWSIWGEGMAQHF.

This chain uses TRBV6-5 with TRBJ1-4; D uncertain. This CDR3 has 12 amino acids. Trimming shortened V by 7 bases and J by 5 bases, and 8 bases separated the two germline ends. Germline-derived CDR1 and CDR2 are MNHEY and SVGAGI. The CDR3 protein is CASMGTNEKLFF. CDR3 in DNA: TGTGCCAGCATGGGCACAAATGAAAAACTGTTTTTT.

V gene TRBV3-1 (or the pseudogene TRBV3-2) combines with J gene TRBJ2-7; unclear D gene. Trimming stripped 2 bases from V and 9 bases from J, with 11 bases between. The CDR3 is made up of 12 amino acids. The germline CDR1 and CDR2 sequences are LGHDT and YNNKEL (reference sequence). Here the CDR3 reads CASSQNLRLQYF. The CDR3 DNA sequence: TGTGCCAGCAGCCAAAATTTGCGGCTGCAGTACTTC.

The rearrangement uses TRBV19 and TRBJ2-1, with 7 bases fitting TRBD2. With V trimmed by 6 bases and J by 11 bases, 4 bases remained unmatched. The CDR3 consists of 11 residues. CDR1 is LNHDA, CDR2 SQIVND, per germline (reference sequence). The CDR3 sequence: CASRGGGKQFF. The CDR3 DNA reads as TGTGCCAGTAGAGGCGGGGGAAAGCAGTTCTTC.

This rearrangement joins TRBV2 to TRBJ2-4; a weak D match, TRBD1 (5 bases). Germline-derived CDR1 and CDR2 are SNHLY and FYNNEI. The CDR3 runs 14 residues. V dropped 4 bases and J dropped 9 bases, with 16 bases sitting between them. The CDR3 bases are TGTGCCAGCAGTGTAAGGCAGGGTCAGGGCATTCAGTACTTC. Translating it yields CASSVRQGQGIQYF.

The V call is TRBV21-1, the J call TRBJ2-7; no DNA check was done on the table's D call, TRBD2. TRBV21-1 is marked as a pseudogene. This CDR3 is built from 16 residues. This CDR3 is CASSNVRGRRSYEQYF. CDR3 in DNA: TGTGCCAGCAGCAATGTACGTGGGAGGCGCTCCTACGAGCAGTACTTC.

The V gene is TRBV19, the J gene TRBJ1-1, with 7 bases that match TRBD1. Germline V lookup: CDR1 LNHDA, CDR2 SQIVND (reference sequence). Trimming cost V 1 base and J 3 bases; bases outside gene matches: 8. CDR3 size: 16 residues. CDR3 in amino acids: CASSIAATGRDTEAFF. The CDR3 DNA is TGTGCCAGTAGTATAGCTGCGACAGGGCGGGACACTGAAGCTTTCTTT.

This clone was seen just once. The chain couples TRBV13 to TRBJ1-1, with TRBD1 identical over 7 bases. The CDR3 totals 14 residues. V trimming: 3 bases; J trimming: 1 base; junction bases outside the gene matches: 2. The germline gives CDR1 PRHDT, CDR2 FYEKMQ (reference sequence). The CDR3 nucleotides are TGTGCCAGCAGCTTTTGGACAGGGAACACTGAAGCTTTCTTT. Its translation: CASSFWTGNTEAFF.

The chain joins TRBV19 to TRBJ2-3; TRBD1 matches 8 bases. V gave up 2 bases and J gave up 2 bases; unmatched junction bases: 6. The length of the CDR3 is 16 residues. Germline V gene lookup returns CDR1 LNHDA and CDR2 SQIVND (reference sequence). CDR3 amino acids: CASSIRTGRNTDTQYF. The DNA for the CDR3 is TGTGCCAGTAGTATACGGACAGGGAGGAACACAGATACGCAGTATTTT.